Each of the 23 T cell receptor beta chains below was sequenced from the same sample in a study of shared clonotypes between healthy human individuals. Only in-frame clones appear in the TCRdb table, and some are missing; sequencing was by immunoSEQ multiplex PCR. The profile shows about 340,000 clones, about 73% of them singletons. Sequencing used memory CD4+ T cells sorted from blood. Indicated subset: CD45RA-negative fraction. All receptors derive from a man aged 25-45 years in good health.

This clone has only a few counts. CDR3 sequence (DNA): TGTGCCAGCAGCTTAGACCGGGGGGCTGGCTACACCTTC. Translating gives CASSLDRGAGYTF. The rearrangement links TRBV11-2 to TRBJ1-2, with D possibly matching TRBD1 (6 bases). This CDR3 has 13 residues. Germline V gene sequence: CDR1 SGHAT, CDR2 FQNNGV. Trimming took off 0 bases at V and 7 bases at J, with 9 bases between the two ends.

The chain recombines TRBV7-9 with TRBJ2-5, with 8 positions matching TRBD2. Germline-derived CDR1 and CDR2 are SEHNR and FQNEAQ (reference sequence). After removal of 3 bases from V and 5 bases from J, the junction contained 11 bases not matched to a gene. The CDR3 is 16 amino acids. The CDR3 DNA reads as TGTGCCAGCAGCTTCGGAAGCGGGAGAGGGACTGAGACCCAGTACTTC. It specifies CASSFGSGRGTETQYF. The variable domain in full, with the rest retrieved from reference TRBV7-9 and TRBJ2-5, is DTGVSQNPRHKITKRGQNVTFRCDPISEHNRLYWYRQTLGQGPEFLTYFQNEAQLEKSRLLSDRFSAERPKGSFSTLEIQRTEQGDSAMYLCASSFGSGRGTETQYFGPGTRLLVL.

The chain joins TRBV7-6 to TRBJ1-2; D is uncertain. Germline CDR1 reads SGHVS; CDR2 reads FNYEAQ. The CDR3 covers 13 residues. V lost 5 bases to trimming and J lost 4 bases, with 11 bases between them. Written as DNA, the CDR3 is TGTGCCAGCAGCCCTAAGGAGTCCTATGGCTACACCTTC. Its translation: CASSPKESYGYTF.

The V gene is TRBV5-4, the J gene TRBJ1-4, with D perhaps TRBD1 (6 bases). The germline V gene encodes CDR1 SGHNT and CDR2 YYREEE (reference sequence). V gave up 4 bases and J gave up 7 bases, with 17 bases separating them. The CDR3 spans 15 residues. CDR3 sequence (DNA): TGTGCCAGCAGCCTGATTTCTGGGACACCTGAAAAACTGTTTTTT. It specifies CASSLISGTPEKLFF.

This clone was found a few times. The chain links TRBV15 to TRBJ2-7, with D maybe TRBD2 (6 bases). Germline lookup yields CDR1 LNHNV and CDR2 YYDKDF (reference sequence). V lost 4 bases to trimming and J lost 6 bases, with 16 bases between them. The CDR3 contains 14 residues. CDR3 DNA sequence: TGTGCCACCAGCAACCTCGCGGGGAACTTCGAGCAGTACTTC. Translating gives CATSNLAGNFEQYF.

This chain connects TRBV4-2 to TRBJ2-7; 9 bases line up with TRBD1. This CDR3 region has 15 residues. V shed 4 bases, J shed 1 base, and the junction held 5 bases outside the gene matches. Germline loops: CDR1 LGHNA, CDR2 YNFKEQ. Written as DNA, the CDR3 is TGTGCCAGCAGCCTTGGGACAGGGTCGTCCTACGAGCAGTACTTC. Its translation: CASSLGTGSSYEQYF.

The chain has TRBV5-1 and TRBJ2-7; D might be TRBD2 (6 bases). V dropped 0 bases and J dropped 5 bases, with 9 bases sitting between them. Germline-derived CDR1 and CDR2 are SGHRS and YFSETQ. The CDR3 runs to 13 residues. The CDR3 coding sequence is TGCGCCAGCAGCTTGGAACTAGCCAACGAGCAGTACTTC. Its protein product is CASSLELANEQYF.

The chain couples TRBV7-9 to TRBJ2-7, with D unresolved. This CDR3 spans 14 amino acids. V lost 1 base and J lost 5, with 12 bases in between. Germline CDR1 and CDR2: SEHNR and FQNEAQ (reference sequence). The CDR3 loop is CASSLVGPIDEQYF. CDR3 DNA sequence: TGTGCCAGCAGCTTAGTCGGCCCTATTGACGAGCAGTACTTC.

The sample holds one count of this clone. The CDR3 is CASTTPSHSTDTQYF. The CDR3 DNA reads as TGTGCCAGCACCACTCCCAGCCATAGCACAGATACGCAGTATTTT. The chain combines TRBV7-9 with TRBJ2-3; D call uncertain. Germline V gene data show CDR1 as SEHNR and CDR2 as FQNEAQ (reference sequence). Trimming stripped 7 bases from V and 0 bases from J, with 14 bases between. The CDR3 extends over 15 amino acids.

The genes are TRBV5-1 and TRBJ2-7; D perhaps matches TRBD1 (5 bases). The V end was cut by 0 bases, the J end by 3 bases, with 22 bases between. The CDR3 length is 18 residues. In germline, CDR1 is SGHRS, CDR2 YFSETQ. CDR3 protein: CASSLGILGLQKNYEQYF. The CDR3 coding sequence is TGCGCCAGCAGCTTGGGCATCTTGGGGCTCCAAAAGAACTACGAGCAGTACTTC. Drawing the rest from reference TRBV5-1 and TRBJ2-7, the complete variable domain is KAGVTQTPRYLIKTRGQQVTLSCSPISGHRSVSWYQQTPGQGLQFLFEYFSETQRNKGNFPGRFSGRQFSNSRSEMNVSTLELGDSALYLCASSLGILGLQKNYEQYFGPGTRLTVT.

CDR3 DNA sequence: TGCGCCAGCAGCTTGGACAGGTTACGCTCCTACAATGAGCAGTTCTTC. This codes for CASSLDRLRSYNEQFF. The V and J genes are TRBV5-1 and TRBJ2-1, with TRBD1 as a possible D gene (5 bases). Germline loops: CDR1 SGHRS, CDR2 YFSETQ. The length of the CDR3 is 16 residues. V was pared by 0 bases and J by 0 bases, with 10 bases between.

V usage is TRBV7-9 and J usage is TRBJ2-1; 7 nucleotides line up with TRBD2. CDR1 is SEHNR, CDR2 FQNEAQ, per germline (reference sequence). The CDR3 consists of 17 residues. J lost 8 bases, V lost 1 base, and 14 bases had no gene match. CDR3 in amino acids: CASSLGKSGGSTDEQFF. The CDR3 DNA reads TGTGCCAGCAGCTTAGGAAAATCGGGCGGGAGTACCGATGAGCAGTTCTTC.

The rearrangement uses TRBV11-3 and TRBJ1-3, with D uncertain. Germline values: CDR1 SGHNT, CDR2 YENEEA. V was pared by 5 bases and J by 0 bases, with 11 bases between. The CDR3 has 15 amino acids. The CDR3: CASSADGFSGNTIYF. CDR3 sequence (DNA): TGTGCCAGCAGCGCAGATGGTTTCTCTGGAAACACCATATATTTT.

The CDR3 loop reads CASSQEWARRGYTF. CDR3 bases: TGCGCCAGCAGCCAAGAGTGGGCACGTAGGGGCTACACCTTC. The V call is TRBV4-1, the J call TRBJ1-2; D uncertain. Between the trimmed V and J ends, which lost 0 bases and 8 bases, there was a span of 13 bases. The CDR3 covers 14 residues. CDR1 MGHRA and CDR2 YSYEKL come from the germline V gene.

The chain joins TRBV5-6 to TRBJ2-7; maybe TRBD2 (5 bases). Trimming left V 5 bases short and J 2 bases short, with 11 bases between. This CDR3 contains 13 residues. Germline values: CDR1 SGHDT, CDR2 YYEEEE. The CDR3, as DNA: TGTGCCAGCAGTCCCGGACTTGCCTACGAGCAGTACTTC. It translates to CASSPGLAYEQYF.

The chain recombines TRBV18 with TRBJ2-3, with 8 bases aligning to TRBD1. The germline V gene encodes CDR1 KGHSH and CDR2 LQKENI. This CDR3 contains 15 residues. V was pared by 2 bases and J by 1 base, with 2 bases of the junction left unmatched. The CDR3 DNA reads TGTGCCAGCTCACCAAGGGGACAGGGCACAGATACGCAGTATTTT. Its protein product is CASSPRGQGTDTQYF.

The rearrangement joins TRBV5-1 to TRBJ2-7; 7 bases map to TRBD2. The CDR3 sequence is 16 residues long. Germline trimming cut 0 bases from V and 3 bases from J; bases unmatched to any gene: 9. Germline V gives CDR1 SGHRS, CDR2 YFSETQ. The CDR3 DNA sequence: TGCGCCAGCAGCTTGGCCTTGTCTAGCGGATTCTACGAGCAGTACTTC. Residues: CASSLALSSGFYEQYF.

This clone was seen only once. The chain joins TRBV7-9 to TRBJ2-7, with D unclear. Germline V CDR1 and CDR2: SEHNR, FQNEAQ (reference sequence). CDR3 length: 16 residues. Trimming removed 1 base at V and 3 bases at J, with 16 bases between. The CDR3 sequence is CASSLEPRANFYEQYF. The CDR3 bases are TGTGCCAGCAGCTTAGAGCCCCGAGCTAATTTCTACGAGCAGTACTTC.

The chain links TRBV11-2 to TRBJ2-1; D perhaps matches TRBD1 (5 bases). Germline V CDR1 and CDR2: SGHAT, FQNNGV. The CDR3 has 14 amino acids. The germline V and J ends were trimmed by 0 bases and 6 bases, with 9 bases remaining between them. CDR3 residues: CASSLDRQTNEQFF. CDR3 in DNA: TGTGCCAGCAGCTTAGATCGACAGACCAATGAGCAGTTCTTC.

This chain links TRBV2 with TRBJ2-1; a possible D gene is TRBD2 (7 bases). Germline values: CDR1 SNHLY, CDR2 FYNNEI. Trimming stripped 6 bases from V and 4 bases from J, with 22 bases between. There are 17 residues in the CDR3. The CDR3 bases are TGTGCCAGCAGGGAACAGGGCTGGAGGGGGGGATACAATGAGCAGTTCTTC. It specifies CASREQGWRGGYNEQFF.

This clone came up a few times. J is TRBJ2-7 and V is TRBV4-1; D is unclear. Germline CDR1 and CDR2: MGHRA and YSYEKL. V lost 3 bases and J lost 2, with 11 bases in between. The CDR3 consists of 14 residues. This CDR3 reads CASSQVVRPYEQYF. CDR3 in DNA: TGCGCCAGCAGCCAGGTCGTCAGACCCTACGAGCAGTACTTC.

This clone was seen once. The chain has TRBV18 and TRBJ2-1, with TRBD2 identical over 11 bases. V was clipped by 3 bases and J by 7 bases; unmatched bases: 14. The CDR3 spans 18 residues. Germline CDR1 and CDR2: KGHSH and LQKENI. The CDR3 sequence is CASSPTSGSAAGPNEQFF. Here the CDR3 DNA reads TGTGCCAGCTCACCCACTAGCGGGAGCGCGGCAGGGCCTAATGAGCAGTTCTTC.

This clone has at least ten counts. The chain combines TRBV2 with TRBJ2-5, with unresolved D. This CDR3 contains 13 residues. The V and J ends lost 2 bases and 7 bases respectively, with 11 bases between them. Germline V gene sequence: CDR1 SNHLY, CDR2 FYNNEI. The CDR3 here is CASSETDLGTQYF. The CDR3 DNA is TGTGCCAGCAGTGAAACGGACCTGGGGACCCAGTACTTC.